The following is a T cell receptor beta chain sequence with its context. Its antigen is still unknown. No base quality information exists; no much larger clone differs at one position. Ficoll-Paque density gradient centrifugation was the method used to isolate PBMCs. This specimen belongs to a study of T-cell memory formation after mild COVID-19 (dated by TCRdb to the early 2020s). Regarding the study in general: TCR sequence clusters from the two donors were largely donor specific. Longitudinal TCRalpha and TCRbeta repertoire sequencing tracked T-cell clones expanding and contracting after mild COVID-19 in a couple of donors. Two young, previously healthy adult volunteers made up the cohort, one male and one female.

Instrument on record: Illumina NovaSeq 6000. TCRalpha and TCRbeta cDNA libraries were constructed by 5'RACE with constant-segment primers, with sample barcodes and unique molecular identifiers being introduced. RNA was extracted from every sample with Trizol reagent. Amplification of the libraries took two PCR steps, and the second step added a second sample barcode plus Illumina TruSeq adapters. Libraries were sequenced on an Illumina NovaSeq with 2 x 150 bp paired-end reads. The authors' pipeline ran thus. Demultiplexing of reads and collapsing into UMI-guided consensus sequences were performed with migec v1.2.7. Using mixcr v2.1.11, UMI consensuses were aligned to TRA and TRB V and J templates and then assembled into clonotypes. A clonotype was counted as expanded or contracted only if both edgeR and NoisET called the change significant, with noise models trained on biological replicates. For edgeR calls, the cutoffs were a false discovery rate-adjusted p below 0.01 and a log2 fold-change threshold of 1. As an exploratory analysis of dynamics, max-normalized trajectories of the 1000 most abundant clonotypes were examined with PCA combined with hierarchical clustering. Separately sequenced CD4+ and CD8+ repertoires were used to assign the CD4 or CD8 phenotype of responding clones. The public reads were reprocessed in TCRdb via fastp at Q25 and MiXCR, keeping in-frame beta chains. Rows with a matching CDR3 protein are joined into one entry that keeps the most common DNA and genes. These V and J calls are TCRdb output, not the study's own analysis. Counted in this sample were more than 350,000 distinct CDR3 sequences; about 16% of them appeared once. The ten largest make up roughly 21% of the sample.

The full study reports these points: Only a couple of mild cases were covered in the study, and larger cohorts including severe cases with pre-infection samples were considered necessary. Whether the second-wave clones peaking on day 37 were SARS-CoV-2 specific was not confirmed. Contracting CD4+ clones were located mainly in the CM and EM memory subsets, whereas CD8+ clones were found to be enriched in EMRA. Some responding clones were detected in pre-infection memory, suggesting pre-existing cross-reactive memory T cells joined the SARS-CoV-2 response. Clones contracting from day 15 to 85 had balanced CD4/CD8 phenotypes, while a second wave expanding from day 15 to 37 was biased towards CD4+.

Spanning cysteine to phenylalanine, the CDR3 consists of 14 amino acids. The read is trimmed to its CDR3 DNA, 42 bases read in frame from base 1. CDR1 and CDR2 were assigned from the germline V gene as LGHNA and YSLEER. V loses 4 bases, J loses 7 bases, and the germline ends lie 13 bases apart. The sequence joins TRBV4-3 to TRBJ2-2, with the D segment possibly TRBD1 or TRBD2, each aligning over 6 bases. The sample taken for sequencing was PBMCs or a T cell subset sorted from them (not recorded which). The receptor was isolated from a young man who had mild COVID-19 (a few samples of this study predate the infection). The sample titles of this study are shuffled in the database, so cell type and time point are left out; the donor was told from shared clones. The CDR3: CASSPWRGNGELFF. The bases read TGCGCCAGCAGCCCCTGGAGGGGGAACGGGGAGCTGTTTTTT.